This TCR beta chain was captured in a study of cytomegalovirus exposure and HLA in healthy donors (dated 2017 in TCRdb). A note on the overall study: An earlier analysis of around 600 of the donors reported 250 to 300 Gb of sequence data and around 110 million unique TCR beta sequences from some 180 million T cells. Roughly 5 DR-DQ haplotypes were treated as single units for association and clustering because of strong linkage in the cohort. In addition to the first cohort of around 670 subjects, a separate validation cohort of around 110 different subjects was used. In a later genetic analysis, genome-wide SNP genotypes for 398 of the 666 donors were used, and that subset was treated as a discovery cohort. To predict cytomegalovirus infection status, the study combined high-throughput TCR immunosequencing, statistical association of individual TCRs with disease status, and machine learning. Rather than using new phenotypic data, the later analysis identified candidate immune exposures from TCR beta sequences and from how often those sequences occurred across donors. Approximately 300 gigabases of sequencing data and approximately 91 million unique TCR sequences made up an early release that covered approximately 650 HLA-typed donors. The study aimed to test whether cataloging public T cell receptors could reveal signatures of past pathogen exposure. The study profiled the T cell repertoires of 666 subjects by immunosequencing and related them to cytomegalovirus serostatus. Across some 400 genotyped donors of the cohort, an average of roughly 200,000 unique TCR beta nucleotide sequences per donor were sequenced, and 15% to 20% of those sequences were non-productive. HLA typing covered class I and class II loci at four-digit resolution. Typing coverage differed by locus: A, B, C, DRB1 and DQB1 were typed in roughly 620-630 donors, DQA1 in about 510, DPA1 in some 600, and DPB1 in just under 490. Of the roughly 410 genotyped donors, roughly 80% were placed in the genetic ancestry cluster associated with self-reported Caucasian donors. An earlier analysis of 587 of the donors used high-throughput TCR beta sequencing to judge whether each TCR beta V gene segment behaved as functional or pseudogenic. A later analysis re-analyzed previously published TCR beta repertoires from hundreds of donors and added high-resolution HLA genotyping to study TCR occurrence patterns. Every repertoire in the discovery cohort had been generated on one and the same sequencing platform. Donor age, sex, ethnicity and CMV serostatus were compiled alongside the repertoire data. Overall study results and their limits: In vitro tests confirmed that a few of the cytomegalovirus-associated TCR beta chains recognize cytomegalovirus antigens. Assigning TCR associations to individual alleles was difficult when HLA alleles, especially DR and DQ, strongly co-occurred. It was suggested by the authors that the approach could potentially be generalized to other disease states and immunological phenotypes. In a later analysis, some 17,000 TCR beta sequences were associated with specific HLA alleles at a false discovery rate of 0.05. A later analysis found that most CMV-associated TCR beta chains appeared HLA-restricted, with HLA associations seemingly driven largely by CMV exposure. In a later genetic analysis, fewer N-insertions in productive TCRs were reported among donors in an Asian-associated ancestry cluster than the approximately 630-donor mean. The classifier was reported to diagnose cytomegalovirus status with high specificity and sensitivity in both the original cohort and the validation cohort. Correlated functional status among segregating V segments might be attributable to linkage disequilibrium, but an unknown experimental factor could not be ruled out. In a later genetic analysis, a missense DCLRE1C variant was associated with V-gene and J-gene trimming of TCR beta chains, and the association was replicated in an independent cohort. Several of the top co-occurrence clusters appeared to be linked to parvovirus B19, influenza, CMV and Epstein-Barr virus, according to a later analysis. Some IMGT-functional V segments, including TRBV6-2 and TRBV6-3, could not be told apart with the 87-base-pair reads, so those segments were excluded. A further reported finding was that TCR beta sequences accurately predicted the HLA-A and HLA-B alleles for most subjects in the first cohort. Most TCR sequences were seen in very few donors, while some public TCRs were found in many individuals. Immune exposure information for the cohort was limited to CMV serostatus. Broadly in line with IMGT annotations, most TCR beta V segments showed up in productive rearrangements about 90% or about 30% of the time in an earlier analysis of approximately 640 of the donors. Only TCR beta chains were sequenced in this cohort, and the absence of alpha or paired-chain data limited detectable features. Because counts were too low, more than 15 rarely observed V segments, including chromosome 9 orphons, were left out of the earlier analysis of 587 of the donors. Presence/absence analyses assumed roughly uniform sequencing depth across donors, an assumption that may not hold. The study listed 150 to 200 TCR beta chains as associated with cytomegalovirus. A later analysis found that TCR association rates varied across HLA loci, with DRB1 alleles showing the most associated TCRs and HLA-C alleles the fewest. Because HLA typing was missing for some donors at each locus, association tests included only the typed subset. In a later analysis, HLA-associated TCR beta chains were found to be more clonally expanded and to have lower generation probabilities than equally common non-associated chains. A group of highly shared sequence variants was considered likely to be a technical artifact of the sequencing pipeline.

This clone was seen a few times. It lacks a known antigen. No base-level quality is on record; no much larger clone is a single base apart. The CDR3 spans 12 residues, from the cysteine through the phenylalanine. Only the CDR3 DNA is retained, 36 bases long and in frame from the first base. V and J are truncated by 6 bases and 9 bases respectively, leaving an intervening sequence of 9 bases. CDR1 PRHDT and CDR2 FYEKMQ are derived from the germline V gene (reference sequence). Library construction relied on the immunoSEQ multiplex PCR assay. The multiplex PCR relied on a mix of 60 forward primers for TCR Vbeta segments and 13 reverse primers for TCR Jbeta segments. The CDR3 region of rearranged TCR beta genes was amplified from genomic DNA by a multiplex PCR assay. Amplified TCR beta libraries were sequenced as 87-base-pair reads on the Illumina HiSeq System. The study's own analysis went as follows. A later analysis tallied roughly 78 million unique TCR beta chains across the 600 to 700 repertoires, and around 9.9 million of those chains were shared by two or more donors. A nearest-neighbor algorithm error-corrected the raw reads and collapsed the reads into unique sequences, merging closely related sequences to remove PCR and sequencing errors. V, D and J gene segments were assigned by aligning CDR3 sequences to IMGT reference sequences. For a sequence to be retained, a match of at least six nucleotides was required to both a V gene segment and a J gene segment. Rearrangements were called productive when the CDR3 lacked stop codons and stayed in frame with V and J; all others were non-productive. Following IMGT convention, CDR3 was defined as the stretch from the second conserved V-encoded cysteine up to the conserved J-encoded phenylalanine. Sequences without an unambiguous match to a single V gene segment were excluded from the earlier analysis of 450 to 750 of the donors. An earlier analysis of 550 to 650 of the donors classified V segments as functional when productive rearrangements were above 56.7% and as segregating when the standard deviation between donors was above 5%. A statistical classification framework was developed to diagnose cytomegalovirus status using the catalog of TCR beta chain sequences. V and J gene assignment, in a later analysis, came from comparing TCR nucleotide sequences with IMGT/GENE-DB human TR gene sequences. The TCRdist pipeline was used in a later analysis to assign CDR3 sequences and most-parsimonious VDJ recombination scenarios. In a later analysis, each TCR beta chain was defined by its CDR3 amino acid sequence together with its V-gene family, and reads lacking a unique V-gene family were excluded. In a later analysis, 450 to 600 highly shared, low-generation-probability nucleotide sequences were removed to address suspected cross-contamination and a sequencing artifact. In a later analysis, a clonal expansion index was calculated for each public chain from normalized within-repertoire ranks of inferred template counts. In a later analysis, generation probabilities were computed using a VDJ recombination model fitted to out-of-frame rearrangements, and the results were checked against IGoR. In a later analysis, TCR-TCR, TCR-HLA and TCR-CMV co-occurrence was scored with hypergeometric tests, and a repertoire-size bias correction was applied to TCR pairs. False discovery rates were estimated in a later analysis by permuting HLA or CMV assignments 20 times. In a later analysis, co-occurring TCRs were grouped with DBSCAN, and TCRdist sequence similarity was added when clustering was performed within HLA-allele-positive subsets. Co-occurrence clustering excluded repertoires with fewer than 30,000 or more than 120,000 public chains, plus five with anomalous nucleotide sharing. This is the immuneACCESS table as TCRdb keeps it, with only in-frame sequences that have V and J called. A part of the clones is gone; compared with another copy, unresolved V genes explain less than half, and the rest is unexplained. V, J and clone size derive from that table, while D and trimming were established from the DNA sequence. Recorded for this sample are some 220,000 clones; roughly 81% of them occurred a single time. The top ten constitute roughly 0.24% of the sample.

The cohort consisted of more than 650 healthy bone marrow donors. At the time of sampling, all cohort members were nominally healthy, though unrecorded immune exposures were likely present. The donor tested CMV seronegative and was one of the 352 seronegative cohort members. A peripheral blood sample was collected from each donor, and TCR beta sequencing was performed on peripheral blood mononuclear cells. The Qiagen DNeasy Blood Extraction Kit was used to extract genomic DNA from the blood cell samples. The chain couples TRBV13 to TRBJ1-6; TRBD1 is a weak D gene call, 5 bases matching. This clonotype originated in a girl aged 2 to 9 in good health and CMV-seronegative. Material: PBMCs. The CDR3 sequence is CASSSTGSPLHF. The nucleotides read TGTGCCAGCAGTAGTACAGGTTCACCCCTCCACTTT.